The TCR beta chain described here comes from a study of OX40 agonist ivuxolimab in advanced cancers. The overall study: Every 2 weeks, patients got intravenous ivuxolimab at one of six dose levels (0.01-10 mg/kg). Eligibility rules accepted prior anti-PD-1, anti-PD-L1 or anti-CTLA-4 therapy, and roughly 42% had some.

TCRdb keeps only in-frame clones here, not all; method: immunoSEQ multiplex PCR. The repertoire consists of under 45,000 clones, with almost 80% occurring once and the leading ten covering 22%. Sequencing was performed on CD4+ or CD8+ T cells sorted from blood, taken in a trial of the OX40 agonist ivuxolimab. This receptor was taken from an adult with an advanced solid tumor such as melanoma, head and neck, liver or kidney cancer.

The CDR3 protein is CASSFKAGSYEQYF. For the CDR3, the DNA is TGTGCCAGCAGTTTCAAAGCGGGGTCCTACGAGCAGTACTTC. The V and J genes are TRBV27 and TRBJ2-7; 7 bases fit TRBD2. Germline V CDR1 and CDR2: MNHEY, SMNVEV (reference sequence). V gave up 3 bases and J gave up 1 base; unmatched junction bases: 3. This CDR3 is 14 amino acids long.